The 20 T cell receptor beta chains below come from one sample, sequenced in a study of T cell responses to AZD1222 COVID-19 vaccine. The protocol was immunoSEQ multiplex PCR, while the TCRdb copy is restricted to in-frame clones and leaves out a portion. The repertoire consists of about 100,000 clones, with more than 90% occurring once and the leading ten covering roughly 1.1%. This sample comprised peripheral blood, obtained on day 0 of AZD1222 vaccination. All receptors come from an adult in good health.

The count of this clone is one. The chain couples TRBV5-8 to TRBJ2-7; D gene uncertain. This CDR3 comprises 12 residues. V was cut by 0 bases and J by 5 bases, with 6 bases left in between. The germline gives CDR1 SGHTS, CDR2 YDEGEE. CDR3 residues: CASSLGRNEQYF. CDR3 nucleotide sequence: TGTGCCAGCAGCTTGGGTAGAAACGAGCAGTACTTC.

The chain joins TRBV3-1 (or the pseudogene TRBV3-2) to TRBJ2-1, with 10 positions matching TRBD1. The CDR3 loop spans 13 amino acids. Germline assignment: CDR1 LGHDT and CDR2 YNNKEL (reference sequence). J lost 9 bases, V lost 2 bases, and 1 base had no gene match. For the CDR3, the DNA is TGTGCCAGCAGCCAACGGACAGGGGGTGAGCAGTTCTTC. This sequence encodes CASSQRTGGEQFF.

The chain carries TRBV7-9 and TRBJ2-6, with D possibly matching TRBD1 (8 bases). The V and J ends lost 8 bases and 0 bases respectively, with 17 bases between them. The CDR3 totals 17 residues. From germline, CDR1 is SEHNR and CDR2 FQNEAQ (reference sequence). CDR3: CASFEQGGLSGANVLTF. CDR3 nucleotides: TGTGCCAGCTTCGAACAGGGGGGGCTCTCTGGGGCCAACGTCCTGACTTTC.

The chain couples TRBV7-9 to TRBJ1-5; no firm D call. The CDR3 sequence is 13 residues long. Trimming took off 3 bases at V and 0 bases at J, with 3 bases between the two ends. Germline-derived CDR1 and CDR2 are SEHNR and FQNEAQ (reference sequence). The CDR3 spells CASSFGSNQPQHF. As DNA, the CDR3 is TGTGCCAGCAGCTTTGGTAGCAATCAGCCCCAGCATTTT.

This chain joins TRBV5-4 and TRBJ2-3; 7 bases align to TRBD1. The CDR3 is made up of 17 amino acids. CDR1 and CDR2 from the germline V gene are SGHNT and YYREEE (reference sequence). V lost 4 bases, J lost 10 bases, and 21 bases stayed unmatched. CDR3 DNA sequence: TGTGCCAGCAGCCACCAAACCAGACAGGGTCCTGTCTCTGCGCAGTATTTT. This encodes CASSHQTRQGPVSAQYF. The full variable domain, completed using reference TRBV5-4 and TRBJ2-3, is ETGVTQSPTHLIKTRGQQVTLRCSSQSGHNTVSWYQQALGQGPQFIFQYYREEENGRGNFPPRFSGLQFPNYSSELNVNALELDDSALYLCASSHQTRQGPVSAQYFGPGTRLTVL.

This clone was observed once. The V gene is TRBV7-9, the J gene TRBJ1-2; TRBD1 might be the D (5 bases). The CDR3 extends over 15 amino acids. Germline CDR1 is SEHNR and CDR2 is FQNEAQ (reference sequence). V was pared by 5 bases and J by 8 bases, with 21 bases between. The CDR3 coding sequence is TGTGCCAGCAGCCCCCTAGCCCCGGGACTCATAGGCTACACCTTC. This encodes CASSPLAPGLIGYTF. Full variable domain (rest looked up from reference TRBV7-9 and TRBJ1-2): DTGVSQNPRHKITKRGQNVTFRCDPISEHNRLYWYRQTLGQGPEFLTYFQNEAQLEKSRLLSDRFSAERPKGSFSTLEIQRTEQGDSAMYLCASSPLAPGLIGYTFGSGTRLTVV.

The chain links TRBV25-1 to TRBJ2-2; D is possibly TRBD1 (5 bases). V dropped 2 bases and J dropped 4 bases, with 11 bases sitting between them. Germline V gene data show CDR1 as MGHDK and CDR2 as SYGVNS. The CDR3 loop spans 15 amino acids. The CDR3 region has the DNA TGTGCCAGCAGTGAACCAGGGTCGGGCACCGGGGAGCTGTTTTTT. Translation gives CASSEPGSGTGELFF.

This clone was counted a few times. The J gene is TRBJ2-7, the V gene TRBV7-9, with 11 positions matching TRBD2. The V segment lost 4 bases and the J segment 0 bases; nucleotides outside the gene matches: 8. This CDR3 has 17 amino acids. Germline CDR1 reads SEHNR; CDR2 reads FQNEAQ (reference sequence). The DNA of the CDR3 is TGTGCCAGCAGCTCCGGGACTAGCGGACGACTCTCCTACGAGCAGTACTTC. Translation: CASSSGTSGRLSYEQYF.

V usage is TRBV7-8 and J usage is TRBJ1-4, with TRBD1 matching over 7 bases. V gave up 5 bases and J gave up 8 bases; unmatched junction bases: 5. The CDR3 covers 13 residues. CDR1 is SGHVS and CDR2 is FQNEAQ in the germline V gene. The CDR3 reads CASSPGTEEKLFF. The CDR3 region has the DNA TGTGCCAGCAGCCCAGGGACAGAAGAAAAACTGTTTTTT.

This clone has a single count. The gene calls are TRBV7-8 and TRBJ1-1, with D hard to call. CDR1 SGHVS and CDR2 FQNEAQ come from the germline V gene. There are 14 residues in the CDR3. Trimming shortened V by 2 bases and J by 1 base, and 8 bases separated the two germline ends. The CDR3 loop reads CASSLSVPNTEAFF. The CDR3 coding sequence is TGTGCCAGCAGCTTAAGTGTACCGAACACTGAAGCTTTCTTT.

The chain joins TRBV7-9 to TRBJ1-2; D perhaps matches TRBD1 (6 bases). This CDR3 region has 12 residues. V was cut by 2 bases and J by 8 bases, with 9 bases left in between. Germline values: CDR1 SEHNR, CDR2 FQNEAQ (reference sequence). In DNA form, the CDR3 reads TGTGCCAGCAGCTTACAGGGGTTAGGCTACACCTTC. This gives the protein CASSLQGLGYTF.

The rearrangement joins TRBV13 to TRBJ1-3; TRBD1 is a possible D gene (5 bases). V lost 5 bases, J lost 4 bases, and 18 bases lay in between. CDR1 PRHDT and CDR2 FYEKMQ come from the germline V gene (reference sequence). The CDR3 is 16 residues long. Here the CDR3 DNA reads TGTGCCAGCAGCCGTATAAGTACAGGTGCCGGAAACACCATATATTTT. The encoded protein is CASSRISTGAGNTIYF.

The rearrangement joins TRBV25-1 to TRBJ1-3, with TRBD1 identical over 9 bases. The trim removed 4 bases at V and 4 bases at J, leaving 5 bases unmatched. The germline V gene encodes CDR1 MGHDK and CDR2 SYGVNS. The CDR3 consists of 15 residues. DNA of the CDR3: TGTGCCAGCAGTGCCACAGGGGGCTCGGGAAACACCATATATTTT. This encodes CASSATGGSGNTIYF.

The chain links TRBV2 to TRBJ1-6; 7 bases agree with TRBD1. There are 18 residues in the CDR3. V was pared by 3 bases and J by 4 bases, with 12 bases of the junction left unmatched. CDR1 and CDR2 (germline): SNHLY, FYNNEI. CDR3 nucleotides: TGTGCCAGCAGTGAGACAGGGAACCTTCGCGATTATAATTCACCCCTCCACTTT. Translating it yields CASSETGNLRDYNSPLHF.

A single count supports this clone. J is TRBJ1-2 and V is TRBV29-1, with a tentative D call TRBD1 (6 bases). Germline lookup yields CDR1 SQVTM and CDR2 ANQGSEA. The V end was cut by 6 bases, the J end by 8 bases, with 19 bases between. The CDR3 covers 13 residues. CDR3 sequence reads: CSVPTYRVRGYTF. Here the CDR3 DNA reads TGCAGCGTGCCGACCTACAGGGTTCGCGGCTACACCTTC.

The rearrangement uses TRBV7-2 and TRBJ1-2; D gene uncertain. Trimming took off 4 bases at V and 4 bases at J, with 4 bases between the two ends. The CDR3 extends over 11 amino acids. Germline CDR1 reads SGHTA; CDR2 reads FQGNSA. CDR3 DNA sequence: TGTGCCAGCAGCTCCTTCTATGGCTACACCTTC. This translates into CASSSFYGYTF.

This sequence joins TRBV5-8 and TRBJ2-1; D is undetermined. With 1 base removed from V and 7 bases from J, the gap between germline ends came to 18 bases. The CDR3 is 16 amino acids. Germline loops: CDR1 SGHTS, CDR2 YDEGEE. The CDR3 region is CASSLMGNPARNEQFF. For the CDR3, the DNA is TGTGCCAGCAGCTTGATGGGGAACCCGGCGAGGAATGAGCAGTTCTTC.

This clone came up many times. The chain carries TRBV3-1 (or the pseudogene TRBV3-2) and TRBJ2-7; 8 positions match TRBD1. Germline loops: CDR1 LGHDT, CDR2 YNNKEL (reference sequence). The CDR3 has 14 amino acids. The V segment lost 4 bases and the J segment 5 bases; nucleotides outside the gene matches: 7. DNA for the CDR3: TGTGCCAGCAGCCCCGGACAGGGAAAGAACGAGCAGTACTTC. The encoded protein is CASSPGQGKNEQYF.

This chain uses TRBV28 with TRBJ2-1, with no clear D. Germline values: CDR1 MDHEN, CDR2 SYDVKM. Trimming removed 2 bases from V and 9 bases from J, with 14 bases in between. The CDR3 spans 14 residues. In DNA form, the CDR3 reads TGTGCCAGCAGTTTAAGCTTATCATTAGGTGAGCAGTTCTTC. Protein sequence: CASSLSLSLGEQFF.

This chain connects TRBV25-1 to TRBJ1-3; 7 bases fit TRBD1. The V segment lost 3 bases and the J segment 0 bases; nucleotides outside the gene matches: 8. The CDR3 is 17 amino acids. CDR1 is MGHDK and CDR2 is SYGVNS in the germline V gene. As DNA, the CDR3 is TGTGCCAGCAGTGATCCCAGACAGGGACCCTCTGGAAACACCATATATTTT. Encoded protein: CASSDPRQGPSGNTIYF.